These 28 T cell receptor beta chains were all obtained from the same sample, sequenced in a study of blood T cell repertoires in COVID-19. The table came from immunoSEQ multiplex PCR; TCRdb's copy has only in-frame clones and leaves some out. In the table there are around 160,000 clones, 85% of which are singletons. The sample taken for sequencing was peripheral blood. Receptor source: a woman in her thirties or forties with active or convalescent COVID-19.

V is TRBV5-4 and J is TRBJ1-2; 12 nucleotides line up with TRBD1. This CDR3 region has 15 residues. Trimming removed 4 bases from V and 8 bases from J; junction bases left unmatched: 9. Germline V gene data show CDR1 as SGHNT and CDR2 as YYREEE (reference sequence). DNA of the CDR3: TGTGCCAGCAGCGATCCGGGACAGGGGGCTGGGGGCTACACCTTC. The encoded protein is CASSDPGQGAGGYTF.

CDR3 DNA sequence: TGTGCCAGCAGCACCGCGACTTACTCCTACAATGAGCAGTTCTTC. Protein sequence: CASSTATYSYNEQFF. The chain uses TRBV2 and TRBJ2-1; D not certain. V lost 6 bases and J lost 0, with 12 bases in between. Germline-derived CDR1 and CDR2 are SNHLY and FYNNEI. The CDR3 has 15 residues.

The chain has TRBV6-5 and TRBJ1-6, with 12 bases identical to TRBD1. Germline CDR1 reads MNHEY; CDR2 reads SVGAGI. The V and J ends lost 5 bases and 13 bases, in that order; junction bases with no gene match: 6. The CDR3 sequence is 14 residues long. The CDR3 loop reads CASSRGDRGLPLHF. The CDR3, as DNA: TGTGCCAGCAGTAGGGGGGACAGGGGGCTCCCCCTCCACTTT.

CDR3 amino acids: CASSSYRGGSGTIYF. Written as DNA, the CDR3 is TGTGCCAGCAGTTCCTACAGGGGTGGAAGTGGCACCATATATTTT. The chain is built from TRBV28 and TRBJ1-3; 7 bases are a match to TRBD1. The CDR3 loop spans 15 amino acids. CDR1 is MDHEN and CDR2 is SYDVKM in the germline V gene. The V segment lost 4 bases and the J segment 9 bases; nucleotides outside the gene matches: 12.

The CDR3 reads CASSLGGNTGELFF. In nucleotides, the CDR3 is TGTGCCAGCAGCCTCGGAGGGAACACCGGGGAGCTGTTTTTT. V and J are TRBV28 and TRBJ2-2; a weak D match, TRBD2 (5 bases). V was shortened by 6 bases and J by 1 base, with 9 bases between the two germline ends. The germline V gene encodes CDR1 MDHEN and CDR2 SYDVKM. The CDR3 has 14 amino acids.

This clone was recorded once. The chain employs TRBV5-1 and TRBJ2-3; no clear D gene. Germline loops: CDR1 SGHRS, CDR2 YFSETQ. CDR3 length: 13 amino acids. Trimming removed 9 bases at V and 2 bases at J, with 13 bases between. CDR3 sequence: CATRGPATDTQYF. The CDR3 bases are TGCGCCACCCGTGGGCCCGCCACAGATACGCAGTATTTT.

V is TRBV27 and J is TRBJ1-3; no firm D call. The V gene's germline CDR1 is MNHEY and CDR2 SMNVEV (reference sequence). V lost 5 bases, J lost 1 base, and 6 bases lay in between. The CDR3 is 13 residues long. This chain's CDR3 is CASSRVSGNTIYF. Written as DNA, the CDR3 is TGTGCCAGCAGTCGGGTATCTGGAAACACCATATATTTT.

The chain joins TRBV30 to TRBJ2-1; 8 nucleotides agree with TRBD2. CDR3 length: 12 residues. Trimming cost V 7 bases and J 4 bases; bases outside gene matches: 3. Germline CDR1 GTSNPN, CDR2 SVGIG (reference sequence). The CDR3 region is CAFGGGYNEQFF. DNA for the CDR3: TGTGCCTTCGGGGGGGGTTACAATGAGCAGTTCTTC.

This clone was seen just once. The chain has TRBV12-3 or TRBV12-4 and TRBJ1-5; D is uncertain. This CDR3 has 13 residues. Trimming left V 6 bases short and J 7 bases short, with 13 bases between. CDR3 bases: TGTGCCAGCAGCGGGGTAGGATCCCAGCCCCAGCATTTT. Translation: CASSGVGSQPQHF.

The chain employs TRBV7-2 and TRBJ1-1, with TRBD1 as a possible D gene (6 bases). There are 17 residues in the CDR3. The V gene's germline CDR1 is SGHTA and CDR2 FQGNSA. V shed 6 bases and J shed 3 bases, with 23 bases lying between them. CDR3: CASSLGGGQGLHTEAFF. CDR3 sequence (DNA): TGTGCCAGCAGTTTGGGAGGGGGTCAGGGGCTGCACACTGAAGCTTTCTTT.

V usage is TRBV6-1 and J usage is TRBJ1-2; D perhaps matches TRBD1 (6 bases). Germline V gene sequence: CDR1 MNHNS, CDR2 SASEGT. This CDR3 region has 17 residues. Trimming took off 3 bases at V and 0 bases at J, with 17 bases between the two ends. The CDR3 DNA reads TGTGCCAGCAGTGATTATAGGGGGGGCCGAGCTAACTATGGCTACACCTTC. Translating it yields CASSDYRGGRANYGYTF.

The rearrangement joins TRBV3-1 (or the pseudogene TRBV3-2) to TRBJ1-2, with D tentatively TRBD1 (5 bases). This CDR3 has 14 amino acids. V was clipped by 11 bases and J by 3 bases, with 19 bases between them. Per the germline V gene, CDR1 is LGHDT and CDR2 is YNNKEL (reference sequence). The CDR3 is CARRPRGGYYGYTF. The CDR3 nucleotides read TGTGCCCGCCGCCCGCGGGGGGGGTACTATGGCTACACCTTC.

The chain recombines TRBV5-1 with TRBJ1-2; the D is unclear. The CDR3 sequence is 15 residues long. V was trimmed by 2 bases and J by 2 bases, leaving 13 bases between them. In germline, CDR1 is SGHRS, CDR2 YFSETQ. The CDR3 sequence: CASSFEATGNYGYTF. The CDR3 DNA reads TGCGCCAGCAGCTTCGAGGCGACGGGGAACTATGGCTACACCTTC.

The genes are TRBV28 and TRBJ2-7; D might be TRBD1 (6 bases). The CDR3 has 14 residues. Germline lookup yields CDR1 MDHEN and CDR2 SYDVKM. Trimming cost V 3 bases and J 1 base, with 10 bases left between them. In DNA form, the CDR3 reads TGTGCCAGCAGTTTTGGGCAGGGGTCCTACGAGCAGTACTTC. It encodes CASSFGQGSYEQYF.

In its sample, this clone was seen a few times. The chain carries TRBV7-9 and TRBJ2-2, with D possibly matching TRBD2 (6 bases). The CDR3 contains 11 residues. CDR1 and CDR2 (germline): SEHNR, FQNEAQ (reference sequence). Trimming shortened V by 8 bases and J by 6 bases, and 7 bases separated the two germline ends. This chain's CDR3 is CASGEAGELFF. The CDR3, as DNA: TGTGCCAGCGGGGAGGCCGGGGAGCTGTTTTTT.

V gene TRBV3-1 (or the pseudogene TRBV3-2) combines with J gene TRBJ1-1; 7 positions match TRBD1. Germline V CDR1 and CDR2: LGHDT, YNNKEL (reference sequence). The V segment lost 6 bases and the J segment 12 bases; nucleotides outside the gene matches: 10. The CDR3 extends over 12 amino acids. CDR3 bases: TGTGCCAGCAGACCCGGCCAGGGGGTGCCTTTCTTT. This translates into CASRPGQGVPFF.

This chain links TRBV9 with TRBJ2-7, with 8 bases identical to TRBD2. V lost 4 bases and J lost 6; bases outside the gene matches: 9. Germline values: CDR1 SGDLS, CDR2 YYNGEE. The CDR3 extends over 14 amino acids. The CDR3 protein is CASSRAGGKGEQYF. The CDR3 nucleotides read TGTGCCAGCAGCCGGGCGGGAGGTAAGGGCGAGCAGTACTTC.

This chain connects TRBV25-1 to TRBJ1-2, with a possible D match to TRBD1 (5 bases). Trimming took 10 bases from V and 7 from J, leaving 13 bases between them. CDR3 length: 11 residues. Germline CDR1 is MGHDK and CDR2 is SYGVNS. The CDR3 DNA sequence: TGTGCCACGGCAACGGGGGGTGGCTACACCTTC. Translated: CATATGGGYTF.

This chain connects TRBV15 to TRBJ2-5; TRBD2 aligns across 15 bases. This CDR3 contains 17 residues. Trimming at V came to 6 bases and at J to 2 bases, leaving 7 bases not matched to a gene. Looked up from germline, CDR1 is LNHNV and CDR2 is YYDKDF (reference sequence). The CDR3 region has the DNA TGTGCCACCAGGGGACTAGCGGGGGGTCGTGCACAAGAGACCCAGTACTTC. Residues: CATRGLAGGRAQETQYF.

In DNA, the CDR3 is TGCGCCAGCAGCCAAGCGTTAAGACAGGGGCTCTATGGCTACACCTTC. This translates into CASSQALRQGLYGYTF. The chain joins TRBV4-1 to TRBJ1-2; 8 nucleotides line up with TRBD1. The CDR3 sequence is 16 residues long. The germline V gene has CDR1 MGHRA and CDR2 YSYEKL. V dropped 1 base and J dropped 4; count of bases not matched to a gene: 8.

The chain couples TRBV9 to TRBJ1-4; perhaps TRBD1 as D (6 bases). CDR1 SGDLS and CDR2 YYNGEE come from the germline V gene. Trimming took 0 bases from V and 8 from J, leaving 17 bases between them. CDR3 length: 16 residues. The CDR3 here is CASSVATTGQNEKLFF. The DNA of the CDR3 is TGTGCCAGCAGCGTAGCTACTACAGGGCAGAACGAAAAACTGTTTTTT.

The CDR3 sequence: CSALTLLGTEAFF. The CDR3 coding sequence is TGCAGCGCATTGACATTGCTGGGCACTGAAGCTTTCTTT. This chain uses TRBV29-1 with TRBJ1-1; D is unclear. The ends were cut back, 7 bases at V and 4 bases at J, with 16 bases in the middle. Germline CDR1 reads SQVTM; CDR2 reads ANQGSEA. The CDR3 extends over 13 amino acids.

The chain uses TRBV2 and TRBJ2-5; 9 nucleotides align to TRBD1. V was clipped by 5 bases and J by 5 bases; unmatched bases: 6. The CDR3 spans 14 residues. Germline values: CDR1 SNHLY, CDR2 FYNNEI. This CDR3 is CASSPYRGRETQYF. The CDR3 DNA sequence: TGTGCCAGCAGTCCCTACAGGGGGCGTGAGACCCAGTACTTC.

The chain has TRBV28 and TRBJ2-4, with TRBD1 identical over 7 bases. CDR1 is MDHEN and CDR2 is SYDVKM in the germline V gene. This CDR3 comprises 13 residues. V lost 6 bases to trimming and J lost 8 bases; unmatched junction nucleotides: 7. This CDR3 reads CASSLTGSDIQYF. The CDR3 coding sequence is TGTGCCAGCAGCTTGACAGGGTCTGACATTCAGTACTTC.

Only one count was recorded for this clone. The J gene is TRBJ1-5, the V gene TRBV30; tentatively, D is TRBD1 (6 bases). This CDR3 comprises 13 residues. The germline gives CDR1 GTSNPN, CDR2 SVGIG (reference sequence). Trimming left V 2 bases short and J 4 bases short, with 9 bases between. CDR3 loop: CAWSFQGNQPQHF. CDR3 in DNA: TGTGCCTGGAGTTTCCAGGGGAATCAGCCCCAGCATTTT.

This chain connects TRBV4-1 to TRBJ2-1; TRBD1 is a possible D gene (5 bases). With 0 bases removed from V and 3 bases from J, the gap between germline ends came to 15 bases. The germline gives CDR1 MGHRA, CDR2 YSYEKL. CDR3 length equals 17 residues. The DNA for the CDR3 is TGCGCCAGCAGCCAAGAAACCTTGGGGCGGAACTACAATGAGCAGTTCTTC. Translating gives CASSQETLGRNYNEQFF.

The V call is TRBV7-2, the J call TRBJ2-7; TRBD2 agrees at 11 bases. The V segment lost 1 base and the J segment 3 bases; nucleotides outside the gene matches: 5. The germline V gene encodes CDR1 SGHTA and CDR2 FQGNSA. The CDR3 extends over 16 amino acids. DNA of the CDR3: TGTGCCAGCAGCTTAGTGGAGGGACTAGCGGACTACGAGCAGTACTTC. Amino acid sequence: CASSLVEGLADYEQYF.

The chain joins TRBV27 to TRBJ1-5, with D maybe TRBD1 (5 bases). V lost 6 bases and J lost 4, with 7 bases in between. Per the germline V gene, CDR1 is MNHEY and CDR2 is SMNVEV (reference sequence). The CDR3 totals 12 residues. DNA for the CDR3: TGTGCCAGCAGGGGGCTGAATCAGCCCCAGCATTTT. Its protein product is CASRGLNQPQHF.